The clone carrying this T cell receptor (beta chain) was picked up many times. As yet, its antigen is unknown. TCRdb reanalysed the 5' RACE reads using MiXCR and keeps one entry per CDR3 protein. The table records 40,000 to 60,000 distinct CDR3 sequences, 10% to 15% of them present only once. This record belongs to a study of T-cell memory formation after mild COVID-19. Study context: Largely donor-specific TCR clusters were found. Study results and limitations: CD4+ clones that contracted lay mainly in CM and EM; CD8+ ones lay in EMRA. Specificity for SARS-CoV-2 was not confirmed among the second-wave clones peaking on day 37. Clones that got smaller from day 15 to 85 had even CD4/CD8, while clones growing later tipped toward CD4+.

This CDR3 contains 16 residues. V lost 1 base, J lost 0 bases, and 0 bases stayed unmatched. The V gene's germline CDR1 is LGHNA and CDR2 YNFKEQ. The sequencing input was PBMCs or a T cell subset sorted from them (not recorded which). This chain joins TRBV4-2 and TRBJ2-6; 7 bases match TRBD1. The TCR was taken from a young man who had mild COVID-19 (a few samples of this study predate the infection). Cell type and time point are not known. The CDR3, as DNA: TGTGCCAGCAGCCAAGGGGACAGCTCTGGGGCCAACGTCCTGACTTTC. This sequence encodes CASSQGDSSGANVLTF.